This TCR beta chain was recovered during a study of cytomegalovirus exposure and HLA in healthy donors. Whole-study findings and limits: Later analysis placed DRB1 highest and HLA-C lowest in TCR association rates, which differed by HLA locus.

PCR amplification relied on 60 Vbeta primers (plus 13 Jbeta primers). Only in-frame clones appear in the TCRdb table, and some are missing; sequencing was by immunoSEQ multiplex PCR. Of about 150,000 clones detected, 80% to 90% appear once; the ten largest clones hold approximately 2.5%. The CDR3 loop spans 15 amino acids. Trimming removed 4 bases from V and 4 bases from J; junction bases left unmatched: 7. CDR1 and CDR2 (germline): MGHRA, YSYEKL. This clone appeared once. Its antigen is as yet unknown. The clonotype comes from a man in his thirties or forties in good health and CMV-seropositive. J is TRBJ2-4 and V is TRBV4-1; 7 nucleotides align to TRBD1. The sample taken for sequencing was PBMCs. The DNA for the CDR3 is TGCGCCAGCAGCCTGGCAGGGGGAGAAAAAAACATTCAGTACTTC. Translating it yields CASSLAGGEKNIQYF.